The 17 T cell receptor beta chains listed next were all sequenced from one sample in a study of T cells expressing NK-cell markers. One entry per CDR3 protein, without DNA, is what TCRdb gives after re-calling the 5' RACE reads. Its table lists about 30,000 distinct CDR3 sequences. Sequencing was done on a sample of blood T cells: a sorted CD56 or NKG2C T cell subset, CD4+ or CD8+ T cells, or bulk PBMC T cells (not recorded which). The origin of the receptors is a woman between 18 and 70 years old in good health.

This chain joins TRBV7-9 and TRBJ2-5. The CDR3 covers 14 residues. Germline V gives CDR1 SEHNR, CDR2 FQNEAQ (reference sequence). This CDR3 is CASSPRDTQETQYF.

The CDR3 is CASSPGTSGELFF. V gene TRBV12-3 or TRBV12-4 combines with J gene TRBJ2-2; TCRdb designates TRBD2, a call that cannot be tested without DNA. The CDR3 contains 13 residues.

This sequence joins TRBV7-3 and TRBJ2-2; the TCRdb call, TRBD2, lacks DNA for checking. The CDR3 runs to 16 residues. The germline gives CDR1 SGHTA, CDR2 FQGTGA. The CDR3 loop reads CASSFSGRANTGELFF.

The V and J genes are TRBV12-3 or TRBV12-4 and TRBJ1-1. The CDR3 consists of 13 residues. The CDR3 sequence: CASSFGPNTEAFF.

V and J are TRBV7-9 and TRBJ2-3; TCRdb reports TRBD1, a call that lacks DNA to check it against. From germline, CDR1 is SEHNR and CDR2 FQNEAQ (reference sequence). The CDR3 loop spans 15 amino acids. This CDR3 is CASSPRWGATDTQYF.

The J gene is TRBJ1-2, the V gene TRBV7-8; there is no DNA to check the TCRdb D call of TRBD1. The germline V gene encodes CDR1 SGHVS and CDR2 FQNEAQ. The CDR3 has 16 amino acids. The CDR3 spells CASSLATGQGLYGYTF.

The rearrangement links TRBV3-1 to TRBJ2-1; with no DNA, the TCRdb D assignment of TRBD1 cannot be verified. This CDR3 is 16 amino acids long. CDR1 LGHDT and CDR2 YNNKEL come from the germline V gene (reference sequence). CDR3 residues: CASSQGAFSSYNEQFF.

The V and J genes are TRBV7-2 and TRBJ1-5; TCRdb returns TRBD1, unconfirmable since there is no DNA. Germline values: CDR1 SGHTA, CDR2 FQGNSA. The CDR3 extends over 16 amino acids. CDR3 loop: CASSLWGGASNQPQHF.

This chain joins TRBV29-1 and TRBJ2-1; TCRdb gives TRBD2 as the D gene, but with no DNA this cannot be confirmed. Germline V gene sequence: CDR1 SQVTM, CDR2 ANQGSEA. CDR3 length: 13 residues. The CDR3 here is CSVVGGASNEQFF.

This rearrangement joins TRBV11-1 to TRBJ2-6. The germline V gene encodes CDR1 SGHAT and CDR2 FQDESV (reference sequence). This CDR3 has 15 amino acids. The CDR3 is CASSAVKDGANVLTF. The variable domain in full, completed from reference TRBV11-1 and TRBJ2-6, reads EAEVAQSPRYKITEKSQAVAFWCDPISGHATLYWYRQILGQGPELLVQFQDESVVDDSQLPKDRFSAERLKGVDSTLKIQPAELGDSAMYLCASSAVKDGANVLTFGAGSRLTVL.

CDR3 region: CSARDTSGTGEIYGYTF. The gene calls are TRBV20-1 and TRBJ1-2; with no DNA, the TCRdb D assignment of TRBD1 cannot be verified. The CDR3 covers 17 residues. CDR1 is DFQATT and CDR2 is SNEGSKA in the germline V gene (reference sequence).

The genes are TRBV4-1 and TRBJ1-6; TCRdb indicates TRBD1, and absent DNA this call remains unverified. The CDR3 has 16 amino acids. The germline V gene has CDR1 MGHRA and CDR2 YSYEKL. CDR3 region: CASSSSGTGGNSPLHF.

This CDR3 reads CASSPLGFGGNTEAFF. The V call is TRBV12-3 or TRBV12-4, the J call TRBJ1-1; without DNA, the TCRdb call of TRBD1 cannot be checked. The CDR3 has 16 amino acids.

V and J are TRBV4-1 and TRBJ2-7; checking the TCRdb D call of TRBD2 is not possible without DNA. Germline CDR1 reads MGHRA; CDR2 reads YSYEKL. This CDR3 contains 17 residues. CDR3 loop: CASSQVYGTSGTYEQYF.

CDR3 sequence reads: CASSDSPGGNGYTF. The V and J genes are TRBV6-4 and TRBJ1-2; the TCRdb call, TRBD1, lacks DNA for checking. The length of the CDR3 is 14 residues. Germline assignment: CDR1 MRHNA and CDR2 SNTAGT.

The CDR3 sequence: CASSFPPDSPNEQFF. The V and J genes are TRBV28 and TRBJ2-1; the D call of TRBD1 rests on TCRdb alone, since no DNA is present to check it. In germline, CDR1 is MDHEN, CDR2 SYDVKM. The CDR3 consists of 15 residues.

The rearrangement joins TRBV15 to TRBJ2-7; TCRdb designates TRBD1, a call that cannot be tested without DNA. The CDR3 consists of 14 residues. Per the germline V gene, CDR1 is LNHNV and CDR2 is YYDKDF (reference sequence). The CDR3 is CATSSGREPYEQYF.